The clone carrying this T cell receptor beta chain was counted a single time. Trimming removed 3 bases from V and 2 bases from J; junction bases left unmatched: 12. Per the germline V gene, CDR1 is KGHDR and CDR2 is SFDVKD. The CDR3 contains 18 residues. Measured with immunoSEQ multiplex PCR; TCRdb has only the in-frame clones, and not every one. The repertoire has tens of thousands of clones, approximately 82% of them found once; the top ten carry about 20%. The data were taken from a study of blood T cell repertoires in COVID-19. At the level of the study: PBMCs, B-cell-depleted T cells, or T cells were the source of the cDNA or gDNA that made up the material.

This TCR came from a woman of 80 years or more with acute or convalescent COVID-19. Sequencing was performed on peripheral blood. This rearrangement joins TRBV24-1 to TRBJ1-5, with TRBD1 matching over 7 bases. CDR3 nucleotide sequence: TGTGCCACCAGTGATCCCGGAGGAGGGGGCTTAGGCAATCAGCCCCAGCATTTT. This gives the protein CATSDPGGGGLGNQPQHF.